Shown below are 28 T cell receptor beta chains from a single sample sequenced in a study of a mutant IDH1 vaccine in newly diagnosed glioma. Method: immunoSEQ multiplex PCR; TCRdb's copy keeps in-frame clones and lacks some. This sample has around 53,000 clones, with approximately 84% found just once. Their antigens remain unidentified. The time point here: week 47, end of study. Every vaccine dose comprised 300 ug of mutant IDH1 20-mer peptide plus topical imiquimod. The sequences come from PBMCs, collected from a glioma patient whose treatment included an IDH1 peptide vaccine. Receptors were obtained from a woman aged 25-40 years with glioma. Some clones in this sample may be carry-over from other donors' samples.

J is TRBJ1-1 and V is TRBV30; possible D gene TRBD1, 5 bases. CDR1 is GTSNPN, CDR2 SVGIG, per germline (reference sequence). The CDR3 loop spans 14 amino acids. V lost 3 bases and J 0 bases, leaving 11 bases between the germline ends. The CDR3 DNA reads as TGTGCCTGGAGGACGGGACTTTTGAACACTGAAGCTTTCTTT. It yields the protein CAWRTGLLNTEAFF. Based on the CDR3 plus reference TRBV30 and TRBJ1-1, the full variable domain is SQTIHQWPATLVQPVGSPLSLECTVEGTSNPNLYWYRQAAGRGLQLLFYSVGIGQISSEVPQNLSASRPQDRQFILSSKKLLLSDSGFYLCAWRTGLLNTEAFFGQGTRLTVV.

In DNA, the CDR3 is TGTGCCAGCAGTTTACGCGGGCGACACACTGAAGCTTTCTTT. This encodes CASSLRGRHTEAFF. The chain links TRBV27 to TRBJ1-1; the D is unclear. V lost 2 bases and J lost 3, with 10 bases in between. CDR1 and CDR2 from the germline V gene are MNHEY and SMNVEV (reference sequence). The CDR3 consists of 14 residues.

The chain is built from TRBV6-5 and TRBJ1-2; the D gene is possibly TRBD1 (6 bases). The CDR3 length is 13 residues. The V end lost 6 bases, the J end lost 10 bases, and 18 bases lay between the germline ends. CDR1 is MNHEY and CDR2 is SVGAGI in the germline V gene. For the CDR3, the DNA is TGTGCCAGCAGGAAGGCAGGGGCTATGGTCTACACCTTC. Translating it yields CASRKAGAMVYTF.

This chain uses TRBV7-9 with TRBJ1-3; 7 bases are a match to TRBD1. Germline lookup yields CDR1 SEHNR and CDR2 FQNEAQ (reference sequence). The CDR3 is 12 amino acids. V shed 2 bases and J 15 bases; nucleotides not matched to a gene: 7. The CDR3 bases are TGTGCCAGCAGCTTAAAGGGGGCAGAAGGATATTTT. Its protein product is CASSLKGAEGYF.

The CDR3 protein is CASGLVNQGHGNTIYF. The CDR3 nucleotides are TGTGCTAGTGGTTTGGTAAACCAGGGCCATGGAAACACCATATATTTT. The V and J genes are TRBV12-5 and TRBJ1-3; the D gene is possibly TRBD1 (5 bases). This CDR3 spans 16 amino acids. Trimming cost V 0 bases and J 3 bases, with 12 bases left between them. The germline V gene has CDR1 LGHNT and CDR2 FRNRAP.

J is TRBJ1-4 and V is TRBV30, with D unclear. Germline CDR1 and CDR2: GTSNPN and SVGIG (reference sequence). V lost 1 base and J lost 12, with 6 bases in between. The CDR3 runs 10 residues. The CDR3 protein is CAWSGLELFF. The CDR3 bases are TGTGCCTGGAGTGGCCTCGAACTGTTTTTT.

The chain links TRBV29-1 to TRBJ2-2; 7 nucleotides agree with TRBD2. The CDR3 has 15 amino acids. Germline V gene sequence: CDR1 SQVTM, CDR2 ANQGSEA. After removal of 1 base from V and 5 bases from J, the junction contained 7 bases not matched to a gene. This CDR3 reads CSVEGGGSGTGELFF. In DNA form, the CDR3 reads TGCAGCGTTGAAGGTGGCGGGAGCGGAACCGGGGAGCTGTTTTTT.

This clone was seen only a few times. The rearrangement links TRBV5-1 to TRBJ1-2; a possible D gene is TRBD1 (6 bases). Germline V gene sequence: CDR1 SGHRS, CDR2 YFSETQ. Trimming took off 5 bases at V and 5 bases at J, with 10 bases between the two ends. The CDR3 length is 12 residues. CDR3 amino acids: CASSNQGYGYTF. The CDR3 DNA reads TGCGCCAGCAGTAACCAGGGGTATGGCTACACCTTC. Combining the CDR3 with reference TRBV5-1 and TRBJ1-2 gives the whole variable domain KAGVTQTPRYLIKTRGQQVTLSCSPISGHRSVSWYQQTPGQGLQFLFEYFSETQRNKGNFPGRFSGRQFSNSRSEMNVSTLELGDSALYLCASSNQGYGYTFGSGTRLTVV.

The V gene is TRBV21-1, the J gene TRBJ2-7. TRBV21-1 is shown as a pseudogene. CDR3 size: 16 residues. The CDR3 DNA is TGTGCCAGCAGCTATCCCTGGGACGGTCTGTCCTACGAGCAGTACTTC. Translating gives CASSYPWDGLSYEQYF.

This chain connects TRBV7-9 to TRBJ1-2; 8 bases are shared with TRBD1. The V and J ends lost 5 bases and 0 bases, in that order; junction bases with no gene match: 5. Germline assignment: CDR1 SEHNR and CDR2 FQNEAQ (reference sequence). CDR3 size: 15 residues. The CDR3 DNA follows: TGTGCCAGCAGCCCAAGGACAGGGCCTAACTATGGCTACACCTTC. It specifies CASSPRTGPNYGYTF.

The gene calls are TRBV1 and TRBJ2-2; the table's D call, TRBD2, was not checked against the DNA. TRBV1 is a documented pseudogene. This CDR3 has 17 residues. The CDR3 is CTSSQRLAGWNTGELFF. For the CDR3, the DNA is TGCACCAGCAGCCAACGGCTAGCGGGATGGAACACCGGGGAGCTGTTTTTT.

CDR3 sequence: CASSWETGSNTEAFF. The CDR3 DNA reads as TGTGCCAGCAGTTGGGAAACAGGGTCGAACACTGAAGCTTTCTTT. The chain has TRBV6-5 and TRBJ1-1, with a possible D match to TRBD1 (6 bases). V was trimmed by 4 bases and J by 1 base, leaving 13 bases between them. This CDR3 spans 15 amino acids. CDR1 MNHEY and CDR2 SVGAGI come from the germline V gene.

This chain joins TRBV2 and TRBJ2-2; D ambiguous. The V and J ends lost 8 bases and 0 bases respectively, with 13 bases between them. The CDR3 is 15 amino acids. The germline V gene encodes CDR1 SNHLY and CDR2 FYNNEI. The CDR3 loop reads CASRRENANTGELFF. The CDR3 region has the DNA TGTGCCAGCCGGAGAGAAAACGCGAACACCGGGGAGCTGTTTTTT.

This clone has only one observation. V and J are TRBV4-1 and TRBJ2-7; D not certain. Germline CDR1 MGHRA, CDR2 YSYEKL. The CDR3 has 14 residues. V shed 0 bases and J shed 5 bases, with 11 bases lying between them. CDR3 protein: CASSQDGSGDEQYF. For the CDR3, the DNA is TGCGCCAGCAGCCAAGATGGTTCAGGAGACGAGCAGTACTTC.

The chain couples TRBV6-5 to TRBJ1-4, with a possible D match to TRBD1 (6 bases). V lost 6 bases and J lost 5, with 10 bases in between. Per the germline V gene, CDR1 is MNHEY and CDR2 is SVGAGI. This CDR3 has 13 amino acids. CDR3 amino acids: CASSRDINEKLFF. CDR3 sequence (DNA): TGTGCCAGCAGCAGGGACATCAATGAAAAACTGTTTTTT.

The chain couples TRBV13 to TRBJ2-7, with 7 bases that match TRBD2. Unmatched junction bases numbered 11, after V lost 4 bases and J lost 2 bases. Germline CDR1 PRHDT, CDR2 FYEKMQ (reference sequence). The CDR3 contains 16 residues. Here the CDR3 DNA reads TGTGCCAGCAGCTCCGCCCGGACTAGGGCCCCCTACGAGCAGTACTTC. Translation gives CASSSARTRAPYEQYF.

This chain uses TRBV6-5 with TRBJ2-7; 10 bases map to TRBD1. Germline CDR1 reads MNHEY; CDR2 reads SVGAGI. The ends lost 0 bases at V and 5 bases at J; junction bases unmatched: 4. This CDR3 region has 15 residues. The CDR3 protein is CASSYSGTGADEQYF. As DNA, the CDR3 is TGTGCCAGCAGTTACTCCGGGACAGGGGCTGACGAGCAGTACTTC.

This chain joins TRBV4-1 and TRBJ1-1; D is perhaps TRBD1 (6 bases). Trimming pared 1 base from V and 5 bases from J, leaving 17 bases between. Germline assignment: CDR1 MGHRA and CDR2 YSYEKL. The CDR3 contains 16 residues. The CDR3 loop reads CASSQAGRGPGTEAFF. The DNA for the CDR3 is TGCGCCAGCAGCCAAGCGGGCCGGGGGCCAGGGACTGAAGCTTTCTTT.

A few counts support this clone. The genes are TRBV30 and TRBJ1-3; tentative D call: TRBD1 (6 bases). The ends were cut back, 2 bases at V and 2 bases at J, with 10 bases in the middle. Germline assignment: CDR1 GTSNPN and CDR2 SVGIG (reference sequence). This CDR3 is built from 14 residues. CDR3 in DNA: TGTGCCTGGAGTCCGGGACAAACTGGAAACACCATATATTTT. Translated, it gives CAWSPGQTGNTIYF.

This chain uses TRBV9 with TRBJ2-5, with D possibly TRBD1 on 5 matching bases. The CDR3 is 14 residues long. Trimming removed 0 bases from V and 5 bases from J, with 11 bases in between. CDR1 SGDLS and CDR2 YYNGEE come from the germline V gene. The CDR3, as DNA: TGTGCCAGCAGCGTAGGCAGGGCTTGGGAGACCCAGTACTTC. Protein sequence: CASSVGRAWETQYF.

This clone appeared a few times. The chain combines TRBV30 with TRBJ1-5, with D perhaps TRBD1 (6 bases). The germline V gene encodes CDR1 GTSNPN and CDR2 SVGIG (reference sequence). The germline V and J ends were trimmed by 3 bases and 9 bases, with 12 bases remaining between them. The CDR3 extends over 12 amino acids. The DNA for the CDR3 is TGTGCCTGGAGCTTGGGGGGGGCGCCCCAGCATTTT. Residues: CAWSLGGAPQHF.

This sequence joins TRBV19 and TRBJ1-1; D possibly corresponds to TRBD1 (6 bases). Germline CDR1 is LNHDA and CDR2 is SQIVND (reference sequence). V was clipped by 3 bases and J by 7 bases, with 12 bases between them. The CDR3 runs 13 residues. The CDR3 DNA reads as TGTGCCAGTAGTATCCTCGGACAGTATGAAGCTTTCTTT. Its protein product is CASSILGQYEAFF.

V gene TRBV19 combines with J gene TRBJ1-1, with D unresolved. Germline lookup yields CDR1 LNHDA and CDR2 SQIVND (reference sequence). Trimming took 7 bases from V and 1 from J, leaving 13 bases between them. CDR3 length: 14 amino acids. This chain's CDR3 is CASKAFRGNTEAFF. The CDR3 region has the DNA TGTGCCAGTAAGGCATTTCGGGGGAACACTGAAGCTTTCTTT.

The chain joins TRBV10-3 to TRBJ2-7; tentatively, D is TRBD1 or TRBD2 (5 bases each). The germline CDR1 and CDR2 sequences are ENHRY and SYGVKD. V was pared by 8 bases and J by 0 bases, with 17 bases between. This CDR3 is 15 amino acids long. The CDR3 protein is CAIATRWGSSYEQYF. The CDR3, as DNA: TGTGCCATCGCAACCCGGTGGGGGAGCTCCTACGAGCAGTACTTC.

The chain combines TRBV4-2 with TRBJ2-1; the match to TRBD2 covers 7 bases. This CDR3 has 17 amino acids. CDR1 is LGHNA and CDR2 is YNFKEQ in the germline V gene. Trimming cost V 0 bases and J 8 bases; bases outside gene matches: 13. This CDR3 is CASSQERAPPGGDEQFF. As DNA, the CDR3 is TGTGCCAGCAGCCAAGAAAGGGCGCCGCCGGGGGGAGATGAGCAGTTCTTC.

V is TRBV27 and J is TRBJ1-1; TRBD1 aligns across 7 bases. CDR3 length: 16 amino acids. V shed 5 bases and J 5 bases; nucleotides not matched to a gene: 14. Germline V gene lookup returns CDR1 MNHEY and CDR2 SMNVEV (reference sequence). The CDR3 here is CASSILGTVRETEAFF. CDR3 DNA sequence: TGTGCCAGCAGTATCCTCGGGACAGTGAGAGAGACTGAAGCTTTCTTT.

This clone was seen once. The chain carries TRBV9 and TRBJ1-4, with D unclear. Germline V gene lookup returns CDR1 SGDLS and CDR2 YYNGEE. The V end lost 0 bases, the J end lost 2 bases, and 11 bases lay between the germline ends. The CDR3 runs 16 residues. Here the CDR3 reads CASSVGTLRTNEKLFF. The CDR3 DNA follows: TGTGCCAGCAGCGTAGGTACTCTGCGGACTAATGAAAAACTGTTTTTT.

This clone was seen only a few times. Here the CDR3 DNA reads TGTGCCAGCAGCTTCGGGGTATCTAGCACAGATACGCAGTATTTT. As protein: CASSFGVSSTDTQYF. The chain is built from TRBV7-8 and TRBJ2-3, with D perhaps TRBD2 (5 bases). CDR3 length: 15 residues. V lost 3 bases, J lost 0 bases, and 10 bases lay in between. Germline V CDR1 and CDR2: SGHVS, FQNEAQ.